This TCR beta chain emerged from a study of blood T cell repertoires in COVID-19 (dated by TCRdb to the early 2020s). With regard to the full study: Samples covering the acute and convalescent phases of COVID-19 were provided by collaborators in the United States, Italy and Spain. The prospective study material was composed of cDNA or gDNA derived from T cells, B-cell-depleted T cells, or PBMCs. Deeply sampled blood TCRbeta repertoires from subjects exposed to, actively infected with, or recovered from COVID-19 were included in the dataset. The repertoires were released in a freely available public database meant as a resource for research on the immune response to SARS-CoV-2. Samples came from the ongoing ImmuneRACE study (first 160 participants) plus 1,254 subjects from 6 global collaborators. Nearly every sample came with metadata listing a de-identified subject ID, COVID-19 status, age in years and sex. HLA class I and class II types, where available, came from metadata supplied by the sample provider rather than from assay-based typing. Overall study outcomes, separate from this receptor: Clinical and demographic metadata were provided uncurated, with the amount varying by source and participant.

A word on this clone: No antigen is known for it. No base qualities exist here, and no much larger clone lies one base off it.

TCRbeta CDR3 regions were amplified from genomic DNA by means of the immunoSEQ Assay, a bias-controlled multiplex PCR. Per the authors' processing: Within the assay, amplification of reference gene primers was used to estimate how many nucleated cells each sample contained. To quantify the absolute abundance of each unique TCRbeta CDR3 rearrangement, sequence reads were collapsed and filtered. For each sample, productive Simpson clonality was calculated as the square root of Simpson's diversity index across productive rearrangements. In its TCRdb copy, this immuneACCESS table keeps in-frame sequences only and misses some clones. Where compared with another copy, unresolved V genes explain less than half of these, and the others have no known cause. V, J and clone size are those of that table, while D and trimming were read from the DNA. The sample contains around 340,000 clones, approximately 86% of them found a single time. The ten largest clones represent around 7.4% of the sample.

One collaborating source in Seattle enrolled patients during active infection and followed them longitudinally through the course of disease. The collaborating institutions used their own protocols to collect whole blood in K2EDTA tubes. Collaborator samples were shipped for TCRbeta analysis as frozen whole blood, isolated PBMCs, or DNA extracted from either sample type. The CDR3 contains 16 residues, cysteine and phenylalanine counted. The entry retains the CDR3 DNA only, 48 bases that are in frame from base 1. V loses 4 bases at its end and J loses 0 bases; junction bases beyond the gene matches: 7. As encoded in the germline V gene, CDR1 is LGHNA while CDR2 is YSLEER.

The receptor's source is a woman aged 55-75 years with COVID-19, enrolled during active disease. The chain is assembled from TRBV4-3 and TRBJ1-2; the junction holds 8 bases that match TRBD1. Sequencing was performed on peripheral blood. The DNA sequence is TGCGCCAGCAGCCTGGAAACCAGGGGGCCTAACTATGGCTACACCTTC. This codes for CASSLETRGPNYGYTF.